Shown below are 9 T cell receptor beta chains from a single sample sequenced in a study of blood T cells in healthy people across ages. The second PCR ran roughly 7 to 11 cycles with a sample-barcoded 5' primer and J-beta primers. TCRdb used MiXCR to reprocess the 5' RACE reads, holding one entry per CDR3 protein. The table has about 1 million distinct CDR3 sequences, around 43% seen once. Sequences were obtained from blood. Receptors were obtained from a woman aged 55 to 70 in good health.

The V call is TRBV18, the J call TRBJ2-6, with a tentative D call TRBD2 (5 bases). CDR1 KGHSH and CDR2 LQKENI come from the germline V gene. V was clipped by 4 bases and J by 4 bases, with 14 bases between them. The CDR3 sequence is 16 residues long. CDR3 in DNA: TGTGCCAGCTCACTGACTATACCCACCGGGGCCAACGTCCTGACTTTC. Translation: CASSLTIPTGANVLTF.

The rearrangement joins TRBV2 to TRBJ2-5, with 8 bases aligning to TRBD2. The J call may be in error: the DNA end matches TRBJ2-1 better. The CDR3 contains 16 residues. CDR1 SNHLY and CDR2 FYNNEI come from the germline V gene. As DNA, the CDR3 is TGTGCCAGCAGCCGGACTAGCCGGCTGATGCAAGAGACCCAGTTCTTC. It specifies CASSRTSRLMQETQFF.

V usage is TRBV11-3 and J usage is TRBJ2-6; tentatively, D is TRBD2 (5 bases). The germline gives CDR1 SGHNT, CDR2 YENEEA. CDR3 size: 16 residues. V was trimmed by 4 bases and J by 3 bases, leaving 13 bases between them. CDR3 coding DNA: TGTGCCAGCAGCTCGGGGTTGGGATATGGGGCCAACGTCCTGACTTTC. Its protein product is CASSSGLGYGANVLTF.

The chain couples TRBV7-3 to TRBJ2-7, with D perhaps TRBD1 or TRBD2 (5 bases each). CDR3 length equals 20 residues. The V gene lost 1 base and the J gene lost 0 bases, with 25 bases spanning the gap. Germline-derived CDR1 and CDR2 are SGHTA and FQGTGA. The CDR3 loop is CASSLRGVGQARLYSYEQYF. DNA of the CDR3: TGTGCCAGCAGCTTAAGAGGGGTGGGGCAGGCTCGACTCTACTCCTACGAGCAGTACTTC.

The DNA for the CDR3 is TGTGCCAGCAGTCCCGAAGGACTGCTAGATGGCTACACCTTC. This sequence encodes CASSPEGLLDGYTF. The gene calls are TRBV12-3 or TRBV12-4 and TRBJ1-2; D uncertain. Trimming removed 5 bases at V and 6 bases at J, with 16 bases between. This CDR3 spans 14 amino acids.

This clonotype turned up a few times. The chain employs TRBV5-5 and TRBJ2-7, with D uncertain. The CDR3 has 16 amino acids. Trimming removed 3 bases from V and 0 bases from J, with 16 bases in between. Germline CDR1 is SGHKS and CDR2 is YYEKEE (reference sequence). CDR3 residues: CASSSRTGPSSYEQYF. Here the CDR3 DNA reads TGTGCCAGCAGCTCAAGGACGGGCCCTAGCTCCTACGAGCAGTACTTC.

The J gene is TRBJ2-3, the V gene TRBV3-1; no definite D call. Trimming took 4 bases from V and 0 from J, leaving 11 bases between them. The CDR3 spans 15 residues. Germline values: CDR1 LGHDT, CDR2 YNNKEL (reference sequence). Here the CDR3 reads CASSRVRLSTDTQYF. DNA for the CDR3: TGTGCCAGCAGCCGAGTGAGACTTAGCACAGATACGCAGTATTTT.

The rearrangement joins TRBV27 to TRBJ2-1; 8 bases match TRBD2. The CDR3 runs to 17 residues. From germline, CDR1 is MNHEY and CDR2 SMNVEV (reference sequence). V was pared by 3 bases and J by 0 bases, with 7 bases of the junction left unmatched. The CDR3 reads CASSFLTSESSYNEQFF. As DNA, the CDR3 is TGTGCCAGCAGTTTCCTGACTAGCGAGAGCTCCTACAATGAGCAGTTCTTC.

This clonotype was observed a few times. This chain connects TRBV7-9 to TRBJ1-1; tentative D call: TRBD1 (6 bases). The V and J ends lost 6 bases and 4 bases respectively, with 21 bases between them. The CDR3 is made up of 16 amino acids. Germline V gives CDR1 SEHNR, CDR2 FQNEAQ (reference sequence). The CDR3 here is CASRPGKGGGSTEAFF. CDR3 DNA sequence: TGTGCCAGCAGGCCCGGGAAGGGGGGGGGGAGCACTGAAGCTTTCTTT.